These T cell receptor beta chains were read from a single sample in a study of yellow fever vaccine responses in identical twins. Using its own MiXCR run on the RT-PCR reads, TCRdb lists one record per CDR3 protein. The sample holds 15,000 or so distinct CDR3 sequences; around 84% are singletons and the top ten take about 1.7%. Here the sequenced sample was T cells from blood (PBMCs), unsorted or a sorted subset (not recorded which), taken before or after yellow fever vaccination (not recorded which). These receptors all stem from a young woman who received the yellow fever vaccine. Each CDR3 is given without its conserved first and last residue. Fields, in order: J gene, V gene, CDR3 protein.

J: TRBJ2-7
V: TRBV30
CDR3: AWSGGAGALEQY

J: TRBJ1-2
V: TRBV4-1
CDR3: ASSEGGYGYT

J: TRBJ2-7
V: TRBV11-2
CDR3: ASSPGPGSKQY

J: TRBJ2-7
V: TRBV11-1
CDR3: ASSPPGQGYEQY

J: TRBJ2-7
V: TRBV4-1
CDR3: ASSHGTSMSYEQY

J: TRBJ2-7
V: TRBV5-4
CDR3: ASSSTGQGGYEQY

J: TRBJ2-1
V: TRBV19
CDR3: ASSVIGGLGLEQF

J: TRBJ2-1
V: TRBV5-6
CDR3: ASSSSGNEQF

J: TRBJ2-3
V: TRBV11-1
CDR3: ASSLGGRLENTDTQY

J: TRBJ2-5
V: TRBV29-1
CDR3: SAITGGGETQY

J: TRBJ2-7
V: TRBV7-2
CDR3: ASSLDPGTAKYEQY

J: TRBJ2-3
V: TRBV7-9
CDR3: ASSLRDRSTDTQY

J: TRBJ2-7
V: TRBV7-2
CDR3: ASSLAASTPGEQY

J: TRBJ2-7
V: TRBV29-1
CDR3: SVLLGTSVSYEQY

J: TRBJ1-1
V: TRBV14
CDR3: ASSQDLDSEAF

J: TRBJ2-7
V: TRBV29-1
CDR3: SVRITGGEQY

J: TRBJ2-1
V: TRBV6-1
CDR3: ASSPPGTAYNEQF

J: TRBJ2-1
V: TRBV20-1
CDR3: SARAQDRLAYNEQF

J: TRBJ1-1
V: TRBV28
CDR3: ASSWDGTEAF

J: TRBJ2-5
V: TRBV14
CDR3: ASSQPGNQETQY

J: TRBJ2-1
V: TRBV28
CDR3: ASKGWEQF

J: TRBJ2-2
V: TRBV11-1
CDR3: ASSFQGETGELF

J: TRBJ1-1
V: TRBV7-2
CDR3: ASSLTVSGNTEAF

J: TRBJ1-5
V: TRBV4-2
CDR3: ASSRGWGEDNQPQH

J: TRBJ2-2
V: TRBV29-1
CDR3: SALIPPSGRFPGELF